The sequence of this TCR beta chain was determined in a study of CD8 T cells in ankylosing spondylitis. Study-wide results and caveats: There was reportedly significant enrichment of clones that were disease-linked in matched ankylosing spondylitis synovial fluid. Blood from ankylosing spondylitis patients appeared to carry a characteristic roughly 8-variant TCR beta motif.

Trimming stripped 5 bases from V and 0 bases from J, with 13 bases between. CDR1 and CDR2 from the germline V gene are SGHTA and FQGNSA. The CDR3 sequence is 15 residues long. A word on this clonotype: What it binds is unknown.

Each CDR3 protein gets one entry after TCRdb re-called the 5' RACE reads with MiXCR. The data contain about 360,000 distinct CDR3 sequences, roughly 14% of them singletons. This receptor was taken from a male donor with ankylosing spondylitis or in good health (not recorded which). This chain joins TRBV7-2 and TRBJ1-2; maybe TRBD1 (6 bases). The specimen was blood, either unsorted or a sorted T cell fraction (not recorded which). The CDR3 reads CASSVSQGPNYGYTF. CDR3 nucleotide sequence: TGTGCCAGCAGCGTCTCACAGGGACCTAACTATGGCTACACCTTC.